This is a list of T cell receptor beta chains from one sample in a study of CD8 T cells in ankylosing spondylitis. TCRdb re-called the 5' RACE reads with MiXCR, one entry per CDR3 protein. The sample includes 400,000 to 450,000 distinct CDR3 sequences, 17% seen only once; the top ten take around 0.92%. Sequencing was performed on blood, either unsorted or a sorted T cell fraction (not recorded which). These TCRs come from a male donor with ankylosing spondylitis. CDR3s include the opening cysteine and the closing phenylalanine or tryptophan. The D gene is left open where the match is weak. The size field is filled for only some rows; it gives once, few, many or a size class.

clone_size,v_call,d_call,j_call,cdr3_nt,cdr3_aa
many,TRBV6-2/TRBV6-3,TRBD1,TRBJ2-1,TGTGCCAGCAGGTACAGGGGGCTGGGTGAGCAGTTCTTC,CASRYRGLGEQFF
few,TRBV5-1,-,TRBJ1-1,TGCGCCAGCAGCTTGGTGGTTGGGGACCGGGAAGCTTTCTTT,CASSLVVGDREAFF
once,TRBV7-2,-,TRBJ1-1,TGTGCCAGCAGCATCTACACTGAAGCTTTCTTT,CASSIYTEAFF
once,TRBV19,-,TRBJ2-2,TGTGCCAGTAGTATAGTAGGGGAGCTGTTTTTT,CASSIVGELFF
few,TRBV3-1,-,TRBJ2-7,TGTGCCAGCAGCCAAGAATGCGAGCAGTACTTC,CASSQECEQYF
few,TRBV7-9,-,TRBJ1-4,TGTGCCAGCAGCCCCTCCGGGGGCGCATCTAATGAAAAACTGTTTTTT,CASSPSGGASNEKLFF
-,TRBV6-5,-,TRBJ2-7,TGTGCCAGCAGTTCCCCGTCCTTTCGCTACGAGCAGTACTTC,CASSSPSFRYEQYF
few,TRBV6-1,TRBD2,TRBJ2-3,TGTGCCAGCAGACTTATAGCGGGAGGAAGCACAGATACGCAGTATTTT,CASRLIAGGSTDTQYF
-,TRBV18,-,TRBJ2-3,TGTGCCAGCTCACCAAAGGGCACTAGCACAGATACGCAGTATTTT,CASSPKGTSTDTQYF
many,TRBV12-3/TRBV12-4,-,TRBJ1-4,TGTGCCAGCAGTCCGCCCACTAATGAAAAACTGTTTTTT,CASSPPTNEKLFF
few,TRBV20-1,TRBD2,TRBJ2-7,TGCAGTGCCAGAGCGGCGGGGGTAGGCGAGCAGTACTTC,CSARAAGVGEQYF
many,TRBV11-2,-,TRBJ2-7,TGTGCCAGCAGCTTCCAGGACCCAGCTGTCTTC,CASSFQDPAVF
few,TRBV5-6,-,TRBJ2-3,TGTGCCAGCAGCCTCCTAAAAAGCTGGGGCACAGATACGCAGTATTTT,CASSLLKSWGTDTQYF
many,TRBV20-1,-,TRBJ1-1,TGCAGTGCTAGAATCCCCGAAGCTTTCTTT,CSARIPEAFF
many,TRBV7-9,-,TRBJ2-5,TGTGCCAGCAGCCGAATCCCGAAAGAGACCCAGTACTTC,CASSRIPKETQYF
few,TRBV6-2/TRBV6-3,-,TRBJ1-1,TGTGCCAGCAGCCACGGACAAGTGAACACTGAAGCTTTCTTT,CASSHGQVNTEAFF
-,TRBV5-1,-,TRBJ1-1,TGCGCCAGCAGCTTGGGGTCAGGGTTGGGTTCTGAAGCTTTCTTT,CASSLGSGLGSEAFF
many,TRBV5-1,TRBD1,TRBJ2-2,TGCGCCAGCAGCCCCACAGGGGCCGGGGAGCTGTTTTTT,CASSPTGAGELFF
-,TRBV20-1,TRBD1,TRBJ1-2,TGCAGTGCTAGGGTACAGGGGAAAGCTTGGGGCTACACCTTC,CSARVQGKAWGYTF
-,TRBV20-1,TRBD2,TRBJ2-3,TGCAGTGCTAGTGTGGGGCTAGCGGGCACAGATACGCAGTATTTT,CSASVGLAGTDTQYF
-,TRBV5-1,-,TRBJ1-1,TGCGCCAGCAGCGTAACCGGGGCTACGGGCACTGAAGCTTTCTTT,CASSVTGATGTEAFF
-,TRBV2,-,TRBJ2-3,TGTGCCAGCGGACCCCTCCGGGACTGGATGGATACGCAGTATTTT,CASGPLRDWMDTQYF
-,TRBV6-1,TRBD1,TRBJ2-1,TGTGCCAGCACCAAAAGGACAGGGGCCTACAATGAGCAGTTCTTC,CASTKRTGAYNEQFF
few,TRBV7-9,TRBD1,TRBJ2-5,TGTGCCAGCAGCTTAGAGGAGCCGACAGGGCTTCAAGAGACCCAGTACTTC,CASSLEEPTGLQETQYF
-,TRBV6-1,-,TRBJ2-7,TGTGCCAGCAGTCCACCGGGTGTCTACGAGCAGTACTTC,CASSPPGVYEQYF
few,TRBV7-8,-,TRBJ1-1,TGTGCCAGCAGTAAACCAGGGAACACTGAAGCTTTCTTT,CASSKPGNTEAFF
many,TRBV10-3,-,TRBJ1-2,TGTGCCATCAGTAACTCCGACGACTATGGCTACACCTTC,CAISNSDDYGYTF
-,TRBV20-1,TRBD2,TRBJ2-2,TGCAGTGCCTTAGGAATAGCGGGGGAGGGCACCGGGGAGCTGTTTTTT,CSALGIAGEGTGELFF
-,TRBV30,-,TRBJ2-6,TGTGCCTGGAGTCGAAAGGGCTCTGGGGCCAACGTCCTGACTTTC,CAWSRKGSGANVLTF
-,TRBV6-1,TRBD1,TRBJ2-3,TGTGCCAGCAGCACTACCGAACAGGGGCCCACAGATACGCAGTATTTT,CASSTTEQGPTDTQYF
-,TRBV20-1,-,TRBJ2-5,TGCAGTGCTAGCCCGACAGTTGGGGAGACCCAGTACTTC,CSASPTVGETQYF
-,TRBV5-1,-,TRBJ2-7,TGCGCCAGCAGCATCCAGACTGAGGACGAGCAGTACTTC,CASSIQTEDEQYF
-,TRBV4-1,TRBD2,TRBJ2-4,TGCGCCAGCAGCCACGATGGTCCCGGGGGGAGGAAGAACATTCAGTACTTC,CASSHDGPGGRKNIQYF
-,TRBV6-1,TRBD1,TRBJ1-3,TGTGCCAGCAGTACAGGGGAGCTCGGAAACACCATATATTTT,CASSTGELGNTIYF
-,TRBV30,-,TRBJ2-7,TGTGCCTGGAGTGTCCCTTCCCTCCCGGGGAACTACGAGCAGTACTTC,CAWSVPSLPGNYEQYF
-,TRBV20-1,-,TRBJ2-7,TGCAGTTCGTGGGCCCGCAGCTCCTACGAGCAGTACTTC,CSSWARSSYEQYF
-,TRBV9,-,TRBJ2-7,TGTGCCAGCAGCGTATTTTCTGGCATCAAGCAGTACTTC,CASSVFSGIKQYF
-,TRBV25-1,-,TRBJ2-7,TGTGCCAGCAGTGACGACAGAGGAGCCTACGAGCAGTACTTC,CASSDDRGAYEQYF
-,TRBV20-1,-,TRBJ2-1,TGCAGTGCTCCAATACACAGGGTAGGGAATGAGCAGTTCTTC,CSAPIHRVGNEQFF
-,TRBV11-2,TRBD2,TRBJ2-7,TGTGCCAGCAGCTCTCCCTTGGGAATAGCGGGAGATTACGAGCAGTACTTC,CASSSPLGIAGDYEQYF
few,TRBV5-1,TRBD1,TRBJ1-5,TGCGCCAGCAGCTTGGGGGACAGGGAAAAGGAGCCCCAGCATTTT,CASSLGDREKEPQHF
few,TRBV6-2/TRBV6-3,TRBD2,TRBJ2-7,TGTGCCAGCAGACGGATGACTAGCAACTACGAGCAGTACTTC,CASRRMTSNYEQYF
-,TRBV7-9,-,TRBJ1-2,TGTGCCAGCAGCTTAACAGGCCATGGCTACACCTTC,CASSLTGHGYTF
-,TRBV28,-,TRBJ1-6,TGTGCCAGCAGTCCCCTCATTGATTCACCCCTCCACTTT,CASSPLIDSPLHF
-,TRBV27,TRBD2,TRBJ2-7,TGTGCCAGCAGCCCCATTGTAGCGGGAATTCAGCAGTACTTC,CASSPIVAGIQQYF